A single T cell receptor beta chain is shown here with its context. Antigen unknown. This sample stems from a study of cytomegalovirus exposure and HLA in healthy donors. Study observations and caveats: Most sequenced TCRs were rare (though some public TCRs occurred in many donors). Most subjects had HLA-A and HLA-B alleles reportedly predicted accurately by TCR beta sequences.

Use of 60 Vbeta and 13 Jbeta primers characterized the PCR. Using immunoSEQ multiplex PCR, the repertoire was profiled, and TCRdb retains in-frame clones only, with some absent. The sample holds approximately 290,000 clones, around 80% seen once. Donors had nominal health at sampling but likely had unrecorded immune exposures. Sequencing input: PBMCs. This sequence originates from a girl aged 2 to 10 in good health and CMV-seronegative.

CDR3 amino acids: CASSFEQGTGANVLTF. CDR3 nucleotides: TGCGCCAGCAGCTTCGAACAGGGAACTGGGGCCAACGTCCTGACTTTC. The V gene is TRBV5-1, the J gene TRBJ2-6; weak D call: TRBD1 (6 bases). CDR1 is SGHRS and CDR2 is YFSETQ in the germline V gene. The CDR3 extends over 16 amino acids. The V end was cut by 2 bases, the J end by 2 bases, with 11 bases between.